This T cell receptor (beta chain) stems from a study of read filtering for tumor transcriptome and immune sequencing. Across the whole study: After DNase treatment, RNA was made into whole-transcriptome libraries. TCR-mapped reads were about 3.5 to 10.27 million with IR-seq versus about 85 to 1,300 with RNA-seq. Broader study findings: Without single-read clonotypes, shared clonotype proportions correlated more between IR-seq and RNA-seq. RNA-seq captured clonotypes less deeply and reliably than IR-seq.

In its sample, this clonotype was seen many times. The antigen remains undetermined. CDR3 length: 14 residues. V lost 4 bases, J lost 0 bases, and 11 bases lay in between. CDR1 is SQVTM and CDR2 is ANQGSEA in the germline V gene. Molecular barcoded adaptors covering alpha/delta and beta/gamma chains were used on roughly 400 ng RNA. One entry per CDR3 protein results from TCRdb running MiXCR on the reads. The sample consists of about 38,000 distinct CDR3 sequences, approximately 15% of them appearing once. The gene calls are TRBV29-1 and TRBJ2-3; perhaps TRBD2 as D (5 bases). Sample: a population of CD138-negative cells sorted from bone marrow. This receptor was identified in a donor at least 40 years old with multiple myeloma. The CDR3 DNA reads as TGCAGCGTTGTCTTGCGCGGGAGCACAGATACGCAGTATTTT. This sequence encodes CSVVLRGSTDTQYF.